This is a list of T cell receptor beta chains from one sample in a study of T cell responses to AZD1222 COVID-19 vaccine. The table came from immunoSEQ multiplex PCR; TCRdb's copy has only in-frame clones and leaves some out. The sample includes 190,000 or so clones, under 95% of them seen just once. The source was peripheral blood, collected 28 days after the second AZD1222 dose. The receptors stem from an adult who received the AZD1222 COVID-19 vaccine. CDR3s include the opening cysteine and the closing phenylalanine or tryptophan. D genes are given only for firm matches. Clone sizes are given selectively: once, few, many, or a class where the clone is expanded.

CDR3 protein | CDR3 DNA | clone size | D gene | J gene | V gene
CASSQIYMVSSYEQYF | TGTGCCAGCTCACAGATTTACATGGTAAGCTCCTACGAGCAGTACTTC | NA | NA | TRBJ2-7 | TRBV18
CASSPGPQETQYF | TGTGCCAGCAGCCCGGGGCCACAAGAGACCCAGTACTTC | NA | NA | TRBJ2-5 | TRBV7-8
CARSPRRGGEQYF | TGCGCCCGCAGTCCGAGGCGGGGGGGAGAGCAGTACTTC | NA | TRBD2 | TRBJ2-7 | TRBV5-1
CASSGGVGYSNQPQHF | TGTGCCAGCAGTGGGGGAGTGGGCTATAGCAATCAGCCCCAGCATTTT | NA | NA | TRBJ1-5 | TRBV6-1
CAGRLGASETQYF | TGTGCCGGCCGACTCGGGGCGTCGGAGACCCAGTACTTC | NA | NA | TRBJ2-5 | TRBV6-5
CAWSVMAGNQPQHF | TGTGCCTGGAGTGTTATGGCAGGCAATCAGCCCCAGCATTTT | once | NA | TRBJ1-5 | TRBV30
CASSLAGGAFYNEQFF | TGCGCCAGCAGCTTGGCCGGGGGGGCCTTTTACAATGAGCAGTTCTTC | NA | TRBD2 | TRBJ2-1 | TRBV5-1
CASSKRGTERNRGYTF | TGTGCCAGCAGTAAACGGGGGACAGAACGAAATCGGGGCTACACCTTC | NA | TRBD1 | TRBJ1-2 | TRBV27
CASSLLGARPLQETQYF | TGTGCCAGCAGTTTATTAGGGGCCCGGCCGCTACAAGAGACCCAGTACTTC | NA | NA | TRBJ2-5 | TRBV28
CASGLFSGGIVNEQFF | TGTGCTAGTGGTTTGTTTTCGGGGGGGATTGTCAATGAGCAGTTCTTC | NA | TRBD2 | TRBJ2-1 | TRBV12-5
CASSPPVGTAYNEQFF | TGTGCCAGCTCACCACCGGTAGGGACAGCCTACAATGAGCAGTTCTTC | few | TRBD1 | TRBJ2-1 | TRBV18
CAISPGTVLREQYF | TGTGCCATCAGTCCAGGGACAGTGCTCCGCGAGCAGTACTTC | NA | TRBD1 | TRBJ2-7 | TRBV10-3
CASSVGTSGAILGDTQYF | TGTGCCAGCAGCGTCGGGACTAGCGGGGCCATATTGGGAGATACGCAGTATTTT | once | TRBD2 | TRBJ2-3 | TRBV9
CASSQDIRDTPIKGANEKLFF | TGTGCCAGCAGCCAAGACATCCGGGACACCCCAATAAAAGGAGCTAATGAAAAACTGTTTTTT | NA | NA | TRBJ1-4 | TRBV4-2
CAISEPTVEAFF | TGTGCCATCAGTGAGCCCACAGTTGAAGCTTTCTTT | NA | NA | TRBJ1-1 | TRBV10-3